This T cell receptor (beta chain) was sequenced during a study of glioma-infiltrating T cells. Germline V gives CDR1 SGHNT, CDR2 YYREEE (reference sequence). V was pared by 2 bases and J by 1 base, with 8 bases of the junction left unmatched. This CDR3 is built from 17 residues. Study-wide points: Non-neoplastic patients had below-expected tissue-blood divergence, while all gliomas exceeded expectation. Tissue and blood shared very few CDR3 sequences.

TCR alpha and beta CDR3 regions were amplified from RNA using iRepertoire nested multiplex PCR. Tissue mRNA or PBMC total RNA, about 85-400 ng, went into one-step reverse transcription and amplification. TCRdb ran MiXCR on the multiplex PCR reads and lists one entry per CDR3 protein. The sample includes about 210,000 distinct CDR3 sequences, 25% to 35% of them seen just once. This clonotype has a count of ten or more. Its antigen is unknown. This receptor was obtained from a human donor with low-grade glioma or glioblastoma, undergoing nonglioma brain surgery, or in good health (not recorded which). The specimen was glioma tissue, nonneoplastic brain tissue, or PBMCs (not recorded which). The gene calls are TRBV5-4 and TRBJ2-3, with 9 bases fitting TRBD2. The CDR3 protein is CASSFGLARGGTDTQYF. The CDR3 coding sequence is TGTGCCAGCAGCTTTGGACTAGCGAGGGGAGGCACAGATACGCAGTATTTT.